This TCR beta chain derives from a study of CD8 T cells in ankylosing spondylitis. Whole-study findings and limits: Past research had described some motif variants in reactive arthritis synovial fluid and blood.

This clonotype was recorded at least ten times. Its antigen remains unknown. Library preparation for TCR beta used quantitative 5'-RACE with molecular barcodes. MiXCR was run by TCRdb on the 5' RACE reads, yielding one entry per CDR3 protein. In the table there are roughly 180,000 distinct CDR3 sequences, around a tenth of which are singletons. CDR3 size: 15 residues. V shed 4 bases and J shed 3 bases, with 15 bases lying between them. Germline values: CDR1 LGHDT, CDR2 YNNKEL (reference sequence). This TCR was sampled from a male donor with ankylosing spondylitis or in good health (not recorded which). The sequenced material came from blood, either unsorted or a sorted T cell fraction (not recorded which). The chain recombines TRBV3-1 with TRBJ1-2; no clear D gene. The CDR3 reads CASSLRAAIDYGYTF. Here the CDR3 DNA reads TGTGCCAGCAGCCTGCGGGCTGCGATAGACTATGGCTACACCTTC.